Listed below are T cell receptor beta chains from one sample, sequenced in a study of cytomegalovirus exposure and HLA in healthy donors. Repertoires were generated with immunoSEQ multiplex PCR, while TCRdb's copy carries only in-frame clones and drops some. This table has 130,000 or so clones, about 62% appearing once. Specimen: PBMCs. These receptors originate from a woman in her forties in good health and CMV-seropositive. Each CDR3 is given with its conserved first and last residue. D genes are given only for firm matches. Size values are once, few and many counts, or a class for expanded clones, and some rows have none.

cdr3_nt cdr3_aa d_call v_call clone_size j_call
TGCGCCAGCAGCCTACAACCGACAGGGACTTCCTCTGGAAACACCATATATTTT CASSLQPTGTSSGNTIYF TRBD1 TRBV5-1 few TRBJ1-3
TGTGCCAGCCGAAGGACTAGCGGGAGCGTTTCGTACAATGAGCAGTTCTTC CASRRTSGSVSYNEQFF TRBD2 TRBV2 NA TRBJ2-1
TGTGCCAGCAGTGCGACTAGCGGGGGGGCAGGGCAAGAGACCCAGTACTTC CASSATSGGAGQETQYF TRBD2 TRBV2 NA TRBJ2-5
TGTGCCACCAGCAGTGACCTCTTGCCGGGACAGGTTACTTACGAGCAGTACTTC CATSSDLLPGQVTYEQYF TRBD1 TRBV15 NA TRBJ2-7
TGTGCCAGCAGTTTAGCCGGAATAGCGGGGCCCCCCTACGAGCAGTACTTC CASSLAGIAGPPYEQYF TRBD2 TRBV27 NA TRBJ2-7
TGTGCCTGGAGTGTACTAAGGGGTGAAGCTTTCTTT CAWSVLRGEAFF NA TRBV30 NA TRBJ1-1
TGCGCCAGCAGCTTGGGTCCGGGACAGGGAGTGGAGACCCAGTACTTC CASSLGPGQGVETQYF TRBD1 TRBV5-1 NA TRBJ2-5
TGTGCCAGTAGTATACTACCCTCTGGTAGAACTAATTCACCCCTCCACTTT CASSILPSGRTNSPLHF NA TRBV19 few TRBJ1-6
TGTGCCTCACGGGTCGCGAACACCGGGGAGCTGTTTTTT CASRVANTGELFF NA TRBV28 NA TRBJ2-2
TGTGCCAGCAGCGAAGGCGGACAGAGAGATAATTCACCCCTCCACTTT CASSEGGQRDNSPLHF NA TRBV9 NA TRBJ1-6
TGTGCCATCAATCCGGGACAGAACACCGGGGAGCTGTTTTTT CAINPGQNTGELFF NA TRBV10-3 NA TRBJ2-2
TGTGCCAGCAGCCTGGGACAAAATAGCAATCAGCCCCAGCATTTT CASSLGQNSNQPQHF NA TRBV6-6 few TRBJ1-5
TGTGCCAGCAGTTTACTCCGTTGGGGGGGCACTGAAGCTTTCTTT CASSLLRWGGTEAFF NA TRBV28 NA TRBJ1-1
TGTGCCAGCAGCGTAGTGGACTTTAATTCACCCCTCCACTTT CASSVVDFNSPLHF NA TRBV9 NA TRBJ1-6
TGTGCCAGCTTCTTGGAGGATGAGCAGTTCTTC CASFLEDEQFF NA TRBV28 once TRBJ2-1
TGCGCCAGCAGCGCCAGGGGTACGCTGTACTTC CASSARGTLYF NA TRBV5-1 few TRBJ2-7
TGTGCCAGTAGTTCGGGACTAGCGGGTACCGGCGAGCAGTTCTTC CASSSGLAGTGEQFF TRBD2 TRBV19 NA TRBJ2-1